Listed here are 11 T cell receptor beta chains from one sample, sequenced in a study of T cells in localized non-small cell lung cancer. Libraries were prepared by immunoSEQ multiplex PCR; TCRdb keeps only in-frame clonotypes and omits some of them. The sample holds approximately 5,600 clones; 40% to 50% are singletons and the top ten take less than 20%. The sequencing here drew on lung tumor tissue, taken before any cancer treatment. Source of these receptors: a man between 40 and 70 years old with stage I lung adenocarcinoma.

V and J are TRBV19 and TRBJ2-5, with 9 bases that match TRBD1. Per the germline V gene, CDR1 is LNHDA and CDR2 is SQIVND (reference sequence). V lost 4 bases and J lost 4; bases outside the gene matches: 4. The CDR3 totals 14 residues. In DNA form, the CDR3 reads TGTGCCAGTAGTACGGACAGGGGAGGAGAGACCCAGTACTTC. Protein: CASSTDRGGETQYF.

The rearrangement joins TRBV6-8 to TRBJ2-7; TRBD2 might be the D (6 bases). The length of the CDR3 is 13 residues. V was trimmed by 7 bases and J by 11 bases, leaving 21 bases between them. The germline V gene encodes CDR1 MNHGY and CDR2 SAAAGT. The CDR3 sequence is CASMGRQSAREYF. The CDR3 DNA is TGTGCCAGCATGGGGAGGCAGTCGGCTCGGGAGTACTTC.

The chain uses TRBV6-8 and TRBJ2-3; 10 bases are shared with TRBD2. Germline V gives CDR1 MNHGY, CDR2 SAAAGT. With 3 bases clipped from V and 5 bases from J, the junction kept 14 bases outside the gene matches. This CDR3 has 18 amino acids. The CDR3 reads CASSYLLAGGFTGDTQYF. The CDR3 DNA is TGTGCCAGCAGTTATTTGTTAGCGGGGGGTTTCACGGGAGATACGCAGTATTTT.

The chain links TRBV15 to TRBJ1-3, with D maybe TRBD1 (5 bases). This CDR3 has 17 amino acids. V lost 0 bases and J lost 2, with 14 bases in between. Per the germline V gene, CDR1 is LNHNV and CDR2 is YYDKDF (reference sequence). The CDR3 DNA follows: TGTGCCACCAGCAGAGATGCAGGGACTGGGCCTGGAAACACCATATATTTT. It encodes CATSRDAGTGPGNTIYF. Complete variable domain (other parts from reference TRBV15 and TRBJ1-3): DAMVIQNPRYQVTQFGKPVTLSCSQTLNHNVMYWYQQKSSQAPKLLFHYYDKDFNNEADTPDNFQSRRPNTSFCFLDIRSPGLGDTAMYLCATSRDAGTGPGNTIYFGEGSWLTVV.

The chain combines TRBV30 with TRBJ2-7; no clear D gene. V lost 3 bases and J 3 bases, leaving 9 bases between the germline ends. In germline, CDR1 is GTSNPN, CDR2 SVGIG (reference sequence). This CDR3 is built from 12 residues. The CDR3 loop is CAWRRDIYEQYF. CDR3 nucleotide sequence: TGTGCCTGGAGGCGAGACATCTACGAGCAGTACTTC.

The J gene is TRBJ1-2, the V gene TRBV4-1; 7 bases line up with TRBD1. The CDR3 sequence is 15 residues long. Germline loops: CDR1 MGHRA, CDR2 YSYEKL. The ends lost 6 bases at V and 3 bases at J; junction bases unmatched: 10. The CDR3 nucleotides are TGCGCCAGCAGGAGGGGGTTGACAGGGTACTATGGCTACACCTTC. Amino acid sequence: CASRRGLTGYYGYTF.

Note on this clone: Owing to an unread or ambiguous base, the encoded residue is reported as X. The rearrangement uses TRBV5-1 and TRBJ2-1; D may correspond to TRBD1 or TRBD2 (5 bases each). V lost 0 bases and J 7 bases, leaving 14 bases between the germline ends. The CDR3 is 15 residues long. Germline assignment: CDR1 SGHRS and CDR2 YFSETQ. CDR3 sequence: CASSLVXGEGNEQFF. The DNA for the CDR3 is TGCGCCAGCAGCTTGGTCGYGGGAGAGGGGAATGAGCAGTTCTTC.

The CDR3 nucleotides read TGCGCCAGCAGCCCGGGCCAAGGGTACGAGCAGTACTTC. It translates to CASSPGQGYEQYF. The chain employs TRBV23-1 and TRBJ2-7, with unresolved D. TRBV23-1 is filed as an ORF, its function uncertain. The CDR3 runs 13 residues. Trimming pared 6 bases from V and 4 bases from J, leaving 13 bases between.

V and J are TRBV29-1 and TRBJ2-3; 8 bases align to TRBD2. With V trimmed by 3 bases and J by 1 base, 9 bases remained unmatched. Per the germline V gene, CDR1 is SQVTM and CDR2 is ANQGSEA. CDR3 size: 16 residues. The CDR3, as DNA: TGCAGCGTTGAGTCCGGGGGGGACTGGGGCACAGATACGCAGTATTTT. Its translation is CSVESGGDWGTDTQYF.

This chain links TRBV7-7 with TRBJ2-6; 7 bases are a match to TRBD1. V lost 7 bases to trimming and J lost 0 bases; unmatched junction nucleotides: 15. From germline, CDR1 is SSHAT and CDR2 FNYEAQ (reference sequence). The CDR3 contains 19 residues. The chain's CDR3 is CASTPGQALRDSGANVLTF. Here the CDR3 DNA reads TGTGCCAGCACCCCAGGACAGGCGTTAAGGGACTCTGGGGCCAACGTCCTGACTTTC. Full variable domain (missing parts from reference TRBV7-7 and TRBJ2-6): GAGVSQSPRYKVTKRGQDVTLRCDPISSHATLYWYQQALGQGPEFLTYFNYEAQPDKSGLPSDRFSAERPEGSISTLTIQRTEQRDSAMYRCASTPGQALRDSGANVLTFGAGSRLTVL.

The chain's CDR3 is CASKLAGDPLGYNEQFF. CDR3 nucleotides: TGTGCCAGCAAGCTAGCGGGAGATCCGCTCGGCTACAATGAGCAGTTCTTC. The chain links TRBV28 to TRBJ2-1; 10 bases are a match to TRBD2. Germline values: CDR1 MDHEN, CDR2 SYDVKM. CDR3 length: 17 residues. Trimming took 7 bases from V and 3 from J; bases not matched to a gene: 12.